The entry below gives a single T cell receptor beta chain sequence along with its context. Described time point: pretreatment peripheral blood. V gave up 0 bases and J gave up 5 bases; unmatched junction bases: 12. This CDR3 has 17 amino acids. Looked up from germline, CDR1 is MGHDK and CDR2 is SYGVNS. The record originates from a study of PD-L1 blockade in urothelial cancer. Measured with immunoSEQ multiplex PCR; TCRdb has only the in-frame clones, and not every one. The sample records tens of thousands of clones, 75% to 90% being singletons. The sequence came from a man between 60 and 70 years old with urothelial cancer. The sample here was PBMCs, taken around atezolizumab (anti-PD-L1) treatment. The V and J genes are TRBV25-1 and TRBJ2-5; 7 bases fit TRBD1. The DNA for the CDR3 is TGTGCCAGCAGTGAATATCGACAGGGTTCTGTGGGGGAGACCCAGTACTTC. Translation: CASSEYRQGSVGETQYF.